This T cell receptor (beta chain) was sequenced in a study of PD-1 blockade in classical Hodgkin lymphoma. Study conclusions and caveats: By C4D1 there was a significant rise in CD4+ TCR diversity but not in CD8+ TCR diversity. It was reported that newly diagnosed patients had less baseline TCR diversity than healthy donors.

Each and every patient relapsed after autologous stem cell transplantation, and patients got differing brentuximab vedotin exposure. Using immunoSEQ multiplex PCR, the repertoire was profiled, and TCRdb retains in-frame clones only, with some absent. The sample includes around 30,000 clones, about two thirds seen only once; the top ten take under 3.5%. CDR3 length: 13 amino acids. The ends were cut back, 5 bases at V and 2 bases at J, with 10 bases in the middle. Germline CDR1 and CDR2: SGHNT and YYREEE (reference sequence). This clone showed up just a few times. Antigen unknown. The chain combines TRBV5-4 with TRBJ1-1, with D tentatively TRBD1 (6 bases). Sample: peripheral blood mononuclear cells (PBMCs), taken before the second cycle of nivolumab. This receptor was obtained from a human donor with classical Hodgkin lymphoma. The DNA for the CDR3 is TGTGCCAGCAGACCACAGGGAAACACTGAAGCTTTCTTT. The encoded protein is CASRPQGNTEAFF.